Reported below is one T cell receptor beta chain. At the DNA level, this CDR3 is encoded by other sequences in the same sample as well. These data are taken from a study of blood T cell repertoires in COVID-19. This CDR3 spans 14 amino acids. Germline V gene data show CDR1 as SGDLS and CDR2 as YYNGEE. Deletions cut 0 bases from V and 2 bases from J, with 8 bases between. Sequencing was performed with immunoSEQ multiplex PCR; in TCRdb, only in-frame clones are kept and a portion is missing. The table lists more than 150,000 clones, approximately 80% of them singletons. Sequencing was performed on PBMCs or T cells enriched from blood (not recorded which). J is TRBJ1-1 and V is TRBV9, with D unresolved. This TCR was sampled from a man between 45 and 60 years old who had recovered from COVID-19. Here the CDR3 DNA reads TGTGCCAGCAGCGTAGGGAGCCACAACACTGAAGCTTTCTTT. Its protein is CASSVGSHNTEAFF. Filled out from reference TRBV9 and TRBJ1-1, the complete variable domain reads DSGVTQTPKHLITATGQRVTLRCSPRSGDLSVYWYQQSLDQGLQFLIQYYNGEERAKGNILERFSAQQFPDLHSELNLSSLELGDSALYFCASSVGSHNTEAFFGQGTRLTVV.